The sequence of this T cell receptor (beta chain) was determined in a study of neoadjuvant nivolumab and ipilimumab in lung cancer. Across the whole study: Nivolumab 3 mg/kg was given days 1, 15 and 29, plus ipilimumab 1 mg/kg day 1 in combination. Whole-study results and caveats: Resected tumors had greater TCR richness and clonality than uninvolved lung.

Clones were read by immunoSEQ multiplex PCR, and TCRdb kept only the in-frame ones, dropping some. The sample shows 39,000 or so clones, 80% to 90% of them seen only once. A remark on this clone: Its specificity is not known.

The V gene lost 1 base and the J gene lost 6 bases, with 15 bases spanning the gap. CDR3 length: 15 residues. Germline CDR1 and CDR2: SEHNR and FQNEAQ (reference sequence). V is TRBV7-9 and J is TRBJ1-2, with a weak D call TRBD1 (5 bases). The starting material was peripheral blood, obtained before neoadjuvant nivolumab, alone or with ipilimumab. The source of this sequence is an adult with non-small cell lung cancer. CDR3 sequence: CASSLELGGVDGYTF. CDR3 in DNA: TGTGCCAGCAGCTTAGAATTGGGGGGTGTGGATGGCTACACCTTC.